This T cell receptor (beta chain) came from a study of CD8+CD57+ T cells in acquired aplastic anemia. Whole-study results and caveats: Common to patients and controls were twenty-nine CD8+ CDR3 sequences.

Genomic DNA provided the template from which TCR beta VDJ and CDR3 profiles were obtained. TCRdb reprocessed the reads with MiXCR, giving one entry per CDR3 protein. The sample shows approximately 200,000 distinct CDR3 sequences, roughly 56% of them seen only once. CDR3 length equals 16 residues. The V end was cut by 6 bases, the J end by 4 bases, with 22 bases between. Germline V CDR1 and CDR2: SGDLS, YYNGEE. Details on this clonotype: What it recognizes is unknown. This clone may be a read error of a much larger clone one base away.

The TCR sequence derives from a human donor in good health, serving as a control. V and J are TRBV9 and TRBJ1-2, with a tentative D call TRBD1 (6 bases). Specimen: sorted CD4+, CD8+, or CD8+CD57+ T cells (not recorded which) from PBMCs. Written as DNA, the CDR3 is TGTGCCAGCACCGAAGTTTTGGGGGGCTCTGGCTATGGCTACACCTTC. Translation: CASTEVLGGSGYGYTF.